The 20 T cell receptor beta chains given below trace back to one sample, sequenced in a study of CD8+CD57+ T cells in acquired aplastic anemia. The study profiled TCR beta VDJ and CDR3 using genomic DNA as template. Via MiXCR, TCRdb re-called the reads, giving one row per CDR3 protein. The sample has a few hundred thousand distinct CDR3 sequences, around 30% seen once; the top ten hold less than 1%. By flow cytometry, patients selected for sequencing had shown an expansion of CD8+CD57+ cells. Sequencing used sorted CD4+, CD8+, or CD8+CD57+ T cells (not recorded which) from PBMCs. These receptors were collected from a human donor with aplastic anemia.

This clonotype was observed at least ten times. The V and J genes are TRBV12-3 or TRBV12-4 and TRBJ1-5; 8 bases are a match to TRBD1. The CDR3 covers 14 residues. J lost 2 bases, V lost 5 bases, and 2 bases had no gene match. The CDR3 loop is CASSQGQGNQPQHF. CDR3 nucleotides: TGTGCCAGCAGTCAGGGACAGGGCAATCAGCCCCAGCATTTT.

This clonotype was counted many times. The chain is built from TRBV29-1 and TRBJ1-2; D is perhaps TRBD1 (5 bases). The germline V and J ends were trimmed by 4 bases and 8 bases, with 17 bases remaining between them. This CDR3 is 13 amino acids long. Looked up from germline, CDR1 is SQVTM and CDR2 is ANQGSEA. The chain's CDR3 is CSVASGRGPGYTF. The CDR3 DNA follows: TGCAGCGTTGCATCCGGACGGGGCCCCGGCTACACCTTC.

This clonotype was seen a few times. J is TRBJ1-6 and V is TRBV3-1; D gene uncertain. Germline values: CDR1 LGHDT, CDR2 YNNKEL (reference sequence). Trimming cost V 3 bases and J 7 bases, with 7 bases left between them. This CDR3 contains 13 residues. The CDR3 coding sequence is TGTGCCAGCAGCCAGGGCAACAATTCACCCCTCCACTTT. It yields the protein CASSQGNNSPLHF. Supplemented by reference TRBV3-1 and TRBJ1-6, the full variable domain reads DTAVSQTPKYLVTQMGNDKSIKCEQNLGHDTMYWYKQDSKKFLKIMFSYNNKELIINETVPNRFSPKSPDKAHLNLHINSLELGDSAVYFCASSQGNNSPLHFGNGTRLTVT.

At least ten counts were recorded for this clonotype. This rearrangement joins TRBV20-1 to TRBJ2-7; 7 bases are a match to TRBD2. Germline values: CDR1 DFQATT, CDR2 SNEGSKA (reference sequence). The CDR3 has 15 residues. V was clipped by 6 bases and J by 0 bases; unmatched bases: 11. The CDR3 spells CSARETSRHSYEQYF. CDR3 DNA sequence: TGCAGTGCCCGGGAGACTAGCAGACACTCCTACGAGCAGTACTTC.

This clonotype was picked up many times. The chain carries TRBV15 and TRBJ2-7, with 16 bases identical to TRBD2. Germline lookup yields CDR1 LNHNV and CDR2 YYDKDF (reference sequence). Trimming at V came to 6 bases and at J to 3 bases, leaving 8 bases not matched to a gene. This CDR3 contains 17 residues. The CDR3 is CATRTGLAGGKDYEQYF. DNA of the CDR3: TGTGCCACCAGAACGGGACTAGCGGGAGGGAAAGACTACGAGCAGTACTTC.

The genes are TRBV12-3 or TRBV12-4 and TRBJ2-7; 13 nucleotides align to TRBD2. V shed 8 bases, J shed 6 bases, and the junction held 4 bases outside the gene matches. The CDR3 totals 13 residues. CDR3 nucleotides: TGTGCCAGCGGGGGGACTAGCGGGATCGAGCAGTACGTC. Translation: CASGGTSGIEQYV.

This clonotype was observed a handful of times. The genes are TRBV12-3 or TRBV12-4 and TRBJ1-2; 8 bases align to TRBD1. The CDR3 is 17 amino acids. With 6 bases clipped from V and 4 bases from J, the junction kept 16 bases outside the gene matches. The CDR3 sequence: CASSPGRQGKSGYGYTF. The DNA of the CDR3 is TGTGCCAGCAGCCCAGGGAGACAGGGGAAATCTGGCTATGGCTACACCTTC.

V usage is TRBV6-5 and J usage is TRBJ2-7, with a possible D match to TRBD2 (7 bases). TRBJ2-1 matches the DNA end more closely, so the J call is doubtful. The CDR3 is 12 residues long. Germline V gene lookup returns CDR1 MNHEY and CDR2 SVGAGI. Here the CDR3 reads CASSYEGGGQFF. CDR3 in DNA: TGTGCCAGCAGTTACGAGGGGGGGGGGCAGTTCTTC.

About this clonotype itself: One base away lies a much larger clone, so this may be a sequencing read error. This rearrangement joins TRBV12-3 or TRBV12-4 to TRBJ1-2, with TRBD1 as a possible D gene (5 bases). The CDR3 spans 13 residues. The V gene lost 6 bases and the J gene lost 6 bases, with 14 bases spanning the gap. This chain's CDR3 is CASRLSGRDGYTF. The CDR3 nucleotides read TGTGCCAGCAGGTTGTCAGGGAGGGATGGCTACACCTTC.

This clonotype has only one observation. Relative to the germline gene, one junction end is altered; a read error may explain this. This chain uses TRBV19 with TRBJ1-6; D remains unclear. The V gene's germline CDR1 is LNHDA and CDR2 SQIVND (reference sequence). The CDR3 has 19 amino acids. The CDR3 DNA sequence: TGTGCCAGTAGTATAGACTGGAACCGGGATCGCTCCTATAATTCACCCTTCCACTTT. This translates into CASSIDWNRDRSYNSPFHF.

This CDR3 reads CASSLGRRVHEAFF. The CDR3 nucleotides read TGTGCCAGCAGCTTAGGCCGCAGGGTGCATGAAGCTTTCTTT. The V and J genes are TRBV7-2 and TRBJ1-1; the D gene is possibly TRBD1 (5 bases). Trimming took 1 base from V and 7 from J, leaving 13 bases between them. Looked up from germline, CDR1 is SGHTA and CDR2 is FQGNSA. The CDR3 is made up of 14 amino acids.

A few counts support this clonotype. The chain uses TRBV5-6 and TRBJ2-1; tentative D call: TRBD1 (6 bases). The V gene lost 0 bases and the J gene lost 4 bases, with 14 bases spanning the gap. The CDR3 length is 16 residues. Looked up from germline, CDR1 is SGHDT and CDR2 is YYEEEE. As DNA, the CDR3 is TGTGCCAGCAGCTTGGAGGGCAGGGGATTATACAATGAGCAGTTCTTC. Translated, it gives CASSLEGRGLYNEQFF. Combining the CDR3 with reference TRBV5-6 and TRBJ2-1 gives the whole variable domain DAGVTQSPTHLIKTRGQQVTLRCSPKSGHDTVSWYQQALGQGPQFIFQYYEEEERQRGNFPDRFSGHQFPNYSSELNVNALLLGDSALYLCASSLEGRGLYNEQFFGPGTRLTVL.

The rearrangement links TRBV7-3 to TRBJ2-6; 7 positions agree with TRBD2. CDR1 SGHTA and CDR2 FQGTGA come from the germline V gene. Trimming removed 5 bases from V and 7 bases from J; junction bases left unmatched: 8. This CDR3 has 15 amino acids. The CDR3 nucleotides are TGTGCCAGCAGCCCCCAGCCGGGACTAGCCAACGTCCTGACTTTC. Translating it yields CASSPQPGLANVLTF.

This chain uses TRBV19 with TRBJ2-2; 7 nucleotides line up with TRBD2. The J segment lost 1 base and the V segment lost 5 bases, leaving 4 bases of the junction unmatched. The CDR3 extends over 15 amino acids. Germline values: CDR1 LNHDA, CDR2 SQIVND (reference sequence). The CDR3 reads CASSWLAENTGELFF. The CDR3 nucleotides read TGTGCCAGTAGTTGGCTAGCGGAGAACACCGGGGAGCTGTTTTTT.

Worth noting for this clonotype: Just one base apart from a much larger clone, this may be a read error. The chain carries TRBV19 and TRBJ2-7; D tentatively fits TRBD1 or TRBD2 (5 bases each). In germline, CDR1 is LNHDA, CDR2 SQIVND (reference sequence). The CDR3 has 14 residues. The V and J ends lost 6 bases and 2 bases respectively, with 14 bases between them. Here the CDR3 reads CASRPPGSPYEQYF. Written as DNA, the CDR3 is TGTGCCAGTAGACCGCCAGGGAGCCCCTACGAGCAGTACTTC.

In this sample, this clonotype turned up many times. The chain has TRBV11-2 and TRBJ1-5; the match to TRBD1 covers 7 bases. This CDR3 comprises 18 residues. CDR1 is SGHAT, CDR2 FQNNGV, per germline. Trimming took 5 bases from V and 2 from J; bases not matched to a gene: 15. The CDR3 DNA sequence: TGTGCCAGCAGCCCTCGGTTGGAGGGGGCTAATCGCAATCAGCCCCAGCATTTT. Protein sequence: CASSPRLEGANRNQPQHF.

The chain couples TRBV2 to TRBJ1-2, with TRBD1 matching over 7 bases. The CDR3 has 14 residues. V shed 7 bases, J shed 4 bases, and the junction held 9 bases outside the gene matches. The germline V gene has CDR1 SNHLY and CDR2 FYNNEI. The CDR3 DNA reads TGTGCCAGCAACGGGGACAGACAAGTCTATGGCTACACCTTC. Translated: CASNGDRQVYGYTF.

The sample holds a few counts of this clonotype. The J gene is TRBJ2-6, the V gene TRBV11-1, with 15 bases fitting TRBD2. This CDR3 region has 21 residues. The germline V gene encodes CDR1 SGHAT and CDR2 FQDESV (reference sequence). The V and J ends lost 5 bases and 0 bases, in that order; junction bases with no gene match: 11. The CDR3 bases are TGTGCCAGCAGCACCCATAGGACTAGCGGGGGGGCAAGCTCTGGGGCCAACGTCCTGACTTTC. This codes for CASSTHRTSGGASSGANVLTF. The variable domain in full, completed from reference TRBV11-1 and TRBJ2-6, reads EAEVAQSPRYKITEKSQAVAFWCDPISGHATLYWYRQILGQGPELLVQFQDESVVDDSQLPKDRFSAERLKGVDSTLKIQPAELGDSAMYLCASSTHRTSGGASSGANVLTFGAGSRLTVL.

The chain couples TRBV2 to TRBJ1-1, with D unclear. V gave up 5 bases and J gave up 1 base, with 14 bases separating them. This CDR3 is 15 amino acids long. CDR1 and CDR2 from the germline V gene are SNHLY and FYNNEI. CDR3 DNA sequence: TGTGCCAGCAGTATAAGGGTTTTTTCGAACACTGAAGCTTTCTTT. It specifies CASSIRVFSNTEAFF.

This clonotype came up once. This chain uses TRBV6-1 with TRBJ2-7, with D perhaps being TRBD1 or TRBD2 (5 bases each). V was shortened by 4 bases and J by 2 bases, with 15 bases between the two germline ends. The CDR3 runs to 15 residues. From germline, CDR1 is MNHNS and CDR2 SASEGT. The CDR3 protein is CASSVAGTEAYEQYF. DNA for the CDR3: TGTGCCAGCAGTGTTGCCGGGACGGAGGCCTACGAGCAGTACTTC.